These 25 T cell receptor beta chains originate from one sample sequenced in a study of chemoradiotherapy in HPV16-positive cancers. The table came from immunoSEQ multiplex PCR; TCRdb's copy has only in-frame clones and leaves some out. Found here are 40,000 or so clones, 75% to 85% of them singletons; the top ten hold 5.2%. Sample: blood, taken from a patient who underwent chemoradiotherapy. These receptors all come from a human donor with HPV-associated anogenital cancer.

V gene TRBV5-6 combines with J gene TRBJ1-5; D is perhaps TRBD1 (5 bases). Germline loops: CDR1 SGHDT, CDR2 YYEEEE. This CDR3 is 14 amino acids long. V was pared by 0 bases and J by 7 bases, with 11 bases between. In DNA, the CDR3 is TGTGCCAGCAGCTTGGGTAGGGGATTGCAGCCCCAGCATTTT. Translated, it gives CASSLGRGLQPQHF.

The V and J genes are TRBV29-1 and TRBJ2-3; 13 bases match TRBD2. V lost 5 bases, J lost 4 bases, and 6 bases stayed unmatched. CDR3 length equals 15 residues. Germline assignment: CDR1 SQVTM and CDR2 ANQGSEA. The CDR3 is CSVRTSGGASDTQYF. The CDR3 DNA is TGCAGCGTTCGAACTAGCGGGGGGGCATCAGATACGCAGTATTTT.

The V call is TRBV5-4, the J call TRBJ1-4; D perhaps matches TRBD1 (5 bases). The germline V gene has CDR1 SGHNT and CDR2 YYREEE (reference sequence). The CDR3 spans 15 residues. Deletions cut 4 bases from V and 5 bases from J, with 15 bases between. CDR3: CASSPHGGRNEKLFF. CDR3 DNA: TGTGCCAGCAGCCCCCATGGGGGGAGGAATGAAAAACTGTTTTTT.

This clone has only a few counts. This rearrangement joins TRBV11-3 to TRBJ1-6; D uncertain. CDR3 length equals 16 residues. V was shortened by 11 bases and J by 9 bases, with 26 bases between the two germline ends. The V gene's germline CDR1 is SGHNT and CDR2 YENEEA. CDR3 region: CAPTRSGPGAVSPLHF. The CDR3 region has the DNA TGTGCCCCTACCCGGAGCGGCCCTGGAGCGGTTTCACCCCTCCACTTT.

This chain joins TRBV29-1 and TRBJ2-3; D is perhaps TRBD2 (5 bases). The V end lost 7 bases, the J end lost 3 bases, and 11 bases lay between the germline ends. This CDR3 comprises 12 residues. Looked up from germline, CDR1 is SQVTM and CDR2 is ANQGSEA. The CDR3 loop is CSAEGSTDTQYF. CDR3 in DNA: TGCAGCGCCGAAGGGAGTACAGATACGCAGTATTTT.

The gene calls are TRBV18 and TRBJ2-2, with D possibly being TRBD2 (5 bases). The germline gives CDR1 KGHSH, CDR2 LQKENI. The V gene lost 5 bases and the J gene lost 2 bases, with 9 bases spanning the gap. The CDR3 totals 14 residues. The CDR3 bases are TGTGCCAGCTCAAGTCTAGCAAACACCGGGGAGCTGTTTTTT. It yields the protein CASSSLANTGELFF. The complete variable domain, with remaining parts taken from reference TRBV18 and TRBJ2-2, reads NAGVMQNPRHLVRRRGQEARLRCSPMKGHSHVYWYRQLPEEGLKFMVYLQKENIIDESGMPKERFSAEFPKEGPSILRIQQVVRGDSAAYFCASSSLANTGELFFGEGSRLTVL.

This sequence joins TRBV2 and TRBJ2-7; no clear D. This CDR3 comprises 11 residues. Germline-derived CDR1 and CDR2 are SNHLY and FYNNEI. V dropped 3 bases and J dropped 3 bases, with 3 bases sitting between them. The CDR3 DNA sequence: TGTGCCAGCAGTGATTTCTACGAGCAGTACTTC. It specifies CASSDFYEQYF.

V is TRBV11-2 and J is TRBJ2-7; the D call may be TRBD1 or TRBD2 (5 bases each). The V gene's germline CDR1 is SGHAT and CDR2 FQNNGV. V was clipped by 1 base and J by 1 base, with 5 bases between them. This CDR3 region has 13 residues. The CDR3 nucleotides read TGTGCCAGCAGCTTAGGGGGGTCCTACGAGCAGTACTTC. Its translation is CASSLGGSYEQYF.

The chain has TRBV6-5 and TRBJ1-5; D uncertain. V lost 5 bases and J lost 7, with 15 bases in between. The CDR3 is made up of 14 amino acids. CDR1 is MNHEY and CDR2 is SVGAGI in the germline V gene. The CDR3 here is CASSDRERGQPQHF. CDR3 nucleotides: TGTGCCAGCAGTGACCGGGAGAGAGGGCAGCCCCAGCATTTT.

This sequence joins TRBV5-1 and TRBJ1-1; D is unresolved. Germline V gives CDR1 SGHRS, CDR2 YFSETQ. The CDR3 covers 13 residues. Trimming shortened V by 0 bases and J by 4 bases, and 7 bases separated the two germline ends. In DNA form, the CDR3 reads TGCGCCAGCAGCTTGGTTCGGGGCACTGAAGCTTTCTTT. As protein: CASSLVRGTEAFF. The full variable domain, its missing parts supplied by reference TRBV5-1 and TRBJ1-1, is KAGVTQTPRYLIKTRGQQVTLSCSPISGHRSVSWYQQTPGQGLQFLFEYFSETQRNKGNFPGRFSGRQFSNSRSEMNVSTLELGDSALYLCASSLVRGTEAFFGQGTRLTVV.

The rearrangement links TRBV7-6 to TRBJ1-5; D possibly corresponds to TRBD1 (5 bases). This CDR3 region has 15 residues. Germline CDR1 and CDR2: SGHVS and FNYEAQ. V gave up 1 base and J gave up 6 bases, with 13 bases separating them. CDR3 residues: CASSLVLNGGQPQHF. The CDR3 nucleotides read TGTGCCAGCAGCTTAGTCCTCAATGGGGGTCAGCCCCAGCATTTT.

The chain couples TRBV2 to TRBJ2-7, with D perhaps given as TRBD1 or TRBD2 (5 bases each). Trimming cost V 6 bases and J 3 bases, with 24 bases left between them. Germline loops: CDR1 SNHLY, CDR2 FYNNEI. The CDR3 consists of 17 residues. The CDR3 sequence: CASRGTGTGDGFYEQYF. As DNA, the CDR3 is TGTGCCAGCAGGGGGACCGGAACAGGCGATGGGTTCTACGAGCAGTACTTC.

The V and J genes are TRBV2 and TRBJ1-3; no reliable D call. V shed 4 bases and J shed 2 bases, with 6 bases lying between them. Looked up from germline, CDR1 is SNHLY and CDR2 is FYNNEI. There are 13 residues in the CDR3. The DNA for the CDR3 is TGTGCCAGCAGTGGGGGTGCTGGAAACACCATATATTTT. This gives the protein CASSGGAGNTIYF.

This clone was seen a single time. The chain couples TRBV18 to TRBJ1-2; tentative D call: TRBD1 (6 bases). The germline V gene has CDR1 KGHSH and CDR2 LQKENI. The CDR3 consists of 13 residues. V lost 4 bases, J lost 3 bases, and 9 bases lay in between. CDR3 nucleotides: TGTGCCAGCTCACTGCGGACAGACTATGGCTACACCTTC. This codes for CASSLRTDYGYTF.

The rearrangement uses TRBV2 and TRBJ1-2, with D perhaps TRBD1 (5 bases). The germline CDR1 and CDR2 sequences are SNHLY and FYNNEI. This CDR3 contains 12 residues. CDR3 sequence (DNA): TGTGCAAGATCCTCCCAGAGGGGTGGCTACACCTTC. This translates into CARSSQRGGYTF.

The J gene is TRBJ1-2, the V gene TRBV30; a weak D match, TRBD1 (5 bases). Germline V lookup: CDR1 GTSNPN, CDR2 SVGIG (reference sequence). V gave up 2 bases and J gave up 4 bases, with 20 bases separating them. The CDR3 has 16 amino acids. CDR3 sequence: CAWSPGWRGELYGYTF. CDR3 nucleotide sequence: TGTGCCTGGAGTCCCGGGTGGCGAGGGGAACTCTATGGCTACACCTTC. The complete variable domain, with remaining parts taken from reference TRBV30 and TRBJ1-2, reads SQTIHQWPATLVQPVGSPLSLECTVEGTSNPNLYWYRQAAGRGLQLLFYSVGIGQISSEVPQNLSASRPQDRQFILSSKKLLLSDSGFYLCAWSPGWRGELYGYTFGSGTRLTVV.

V gene TRBV19 combines with J gene TRBJ2-2, with a tentative D call TRBD1 (5 bases). Germline V gene data show CDR1 as LNHDA and CDR2 as SQIVND (reference sequence). Trimming removed 5 bases at V and 6 bases at J, with 25 bases between. This CDR3 is 18 amino acids long. The CDR3, as DNA: TGTGCCAGTAGTCTCCGTTTGTGGGGCCCGACCCGGGCCGGGGAGCTGTTTTTT. Encoded protein: CASSLRLWGPTRAGELFF. The whole variable domain, filled in from reference TRBV19 and TRBJ2-2, reads DGGITQSPKYLFRKEGQNVTLSCEQNLNHDAMYWYRQDPGQGLRLIYYSQIVNDFQKGDIAEGYSVSREKKESFPLTVTSAQKNPTAFYLCASSLRLWGPTRAGELFFGEGSRLTVL.

This clone was recorded a few times. The chain couples TRBV29-1 to TRBJ2-2; D ambiguous. CDR3 size: 13 residues. The germline CDR1 and CDR2 sequences are SQVTM and ANQGSEA. V was shortened by 4 bases and J by 0 bases, with 6 bases between the two germline ends. DNA of the CDR3: TGCAGCGTTGTTATTGCGAACACCGGGGAGCTGTTTTTT. Translated: CSVVIANTGELFF.

This clone has just a few counts. The chain combines TRBV10-2 with TRBJ1-5; D is undetermined. Germline-derived CDR1 and CDR2 are WSHSY and SAAADI. The CDR3 extends over 15 amino acids. Trimming removed 0 bases from V and 2 bases from J, with 8 bases in between. The CDR3 DNA reads as TGCGCCAGCAGTGAGTCTCAGTCGGGCAATCAGCCCCAGCATTTT. Translation gives CASSESQSGNQPQHF.

This chain links TRBV29-1 with TRBJ1-6; 7 nucleotides align to TRBD1. Unmatched junction bases numbered 13, after V lost 7 bases and J lost 10 bases. CDR3 size: 14 residues. CDR1 and CDR2 from the germline V gene are SQVTM and ANQGSEA. The CDR3 nucleotides are TGCAGCGCCCGTACAGGGGCCATGGGGTCACCCCTCCACTTT. It codes for CSARTGAMGSPLHF.

This sequence joins TRBV29-1 and TRBJ2-1; 8 bases agree with TRBD2. V was pared by 5 bases and J by 0 bases, with 9 bases of the junction left unmatched. Germline loops: CDR1 SQVTM, CDR2 ANQGSEA. The CDR3 contains 16 residues. The CDR3 coding sequence is TGCAGCGTTCAAACCACGGGGGGGAGCTCCTACAATGAGCAGTTCTTC. Protein product: CSVQTTGGSSYNEQFF.

This chain connects TRBV10-3 to TRBJ2-2; D not certain. V was shortened by 3 bases and J by 4 bases, with 12 bases between the two germline ends. CDR3 size: 15 residues. CDR1 is ENHRY, CDR2 SYGVKD, per germline. The CDR3 loop is CAISDSTVGTGELFF. The CDR3 nucleotides read TGTGCCATCAGTGATAGTACGGTTGGCACCGGGGAGCTGTTTTTT.

The genes are TRBV6-5 and TRBJ2-1; no firm D call. Germline-derived CDR1 and CDR2 are MNHEY and SVGAGI. Trimming cost V 4 bases and J 10 bases, with 11 bases left between them. CDR3 size: 12 residues. The CDR3 bases are TGTGCCAGCAGTTGGCCGTCCGGGGAGCAGTTCTTC. Translating it yields CASSWPSGEQFF.

The chain has TRBV10-2 and TRBJ1-2; 9 bases fit TRBD1. The germline V gene encodes CDR1 WSHSY and CDR2 SAAADI. V lost 6 bases, J lost 8 bases, and 7 bases stayed unmatched. CDR3 length: 13 residues. The CDR3, as DNA: TGCGCCAGCAGCCGGGGACAGGGCTTCGGCTACACCTTC. The encoded protein is CASSRGQGFGYTF.

V is TRBV7-8 and J is TRBJ1-6; the D is unclear. Trimming shortened V by 2 bases and J by 7 bases, and 9 bases separated the two germline ends. Germline loops: CDR1 SGHVS, CDR2 FQNEAQ. There are 14 residues in the CDR3. This CDR3 is CASSLSSGNSPLHF. CDR3 nucleotides: TGTGCCAGCAGCTTATCGAGCGGGAATTCACCCCTCCACTTT.